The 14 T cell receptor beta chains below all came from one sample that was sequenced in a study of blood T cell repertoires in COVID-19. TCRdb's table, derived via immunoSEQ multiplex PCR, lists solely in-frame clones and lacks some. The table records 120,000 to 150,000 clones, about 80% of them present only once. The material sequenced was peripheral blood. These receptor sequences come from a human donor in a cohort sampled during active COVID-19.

CDR3 protein: CASSAGRGKNIQYF. In DNA, the CDR3 is TGTGCCAGCAGTGCCGGACGGGGCAAAAACATTCAGTACTTC. The rearrangement uses TRBV6-4 and TRBJ2-4; the D gene is possibly TRBD2 (5 bases). The ends were cut back, 4 bases at V and 3 bases at J, with 10 bases in the middle. There are 14 residues in the CDR3. Per germline, CDR1 MRHNA and CDR2 SNTAGT.

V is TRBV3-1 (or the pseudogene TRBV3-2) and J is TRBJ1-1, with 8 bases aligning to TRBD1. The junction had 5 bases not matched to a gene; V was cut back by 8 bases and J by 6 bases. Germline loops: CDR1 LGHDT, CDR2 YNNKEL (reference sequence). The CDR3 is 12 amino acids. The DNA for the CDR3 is TGTGCCAGCCCTGACAGGGGTCCTGAAGCTTTCTTT. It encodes CASPDRGPEAFF.

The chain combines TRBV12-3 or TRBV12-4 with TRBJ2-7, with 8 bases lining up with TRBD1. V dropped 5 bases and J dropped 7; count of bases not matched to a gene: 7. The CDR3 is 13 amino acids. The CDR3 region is CASSDRGLQEQYF. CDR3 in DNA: TGTGCCAGCAGTGACAGGGGCCTCCAGGAGCAGTACTTC.

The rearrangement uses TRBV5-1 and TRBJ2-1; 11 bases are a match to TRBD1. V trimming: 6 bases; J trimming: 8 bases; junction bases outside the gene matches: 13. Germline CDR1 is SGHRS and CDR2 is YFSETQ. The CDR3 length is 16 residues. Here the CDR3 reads CASIQGTGQGADEQFF. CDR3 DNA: TGCGCCAGCATCCAAGGAACCGGACAGGGGGCTGATGAGCAGTTCTTC.

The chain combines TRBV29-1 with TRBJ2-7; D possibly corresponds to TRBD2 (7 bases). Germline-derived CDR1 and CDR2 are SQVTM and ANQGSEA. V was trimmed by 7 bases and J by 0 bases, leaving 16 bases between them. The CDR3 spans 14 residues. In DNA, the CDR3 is TGCAGCGCATCGGGCGGGGGCTCCTCCTACGAGCAGTACTTC. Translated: CSASGGGSSYEQYF.

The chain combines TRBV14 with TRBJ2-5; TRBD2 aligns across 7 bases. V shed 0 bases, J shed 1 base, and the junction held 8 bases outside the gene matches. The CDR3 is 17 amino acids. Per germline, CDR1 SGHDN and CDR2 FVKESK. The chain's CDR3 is CASSQDSGGGPQETQYF. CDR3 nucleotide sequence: TGTGCCAGCAGCCAAGATTCTGGCGGGGGACCCCAAGAGACCCAGTACTTC.

In DNA form, the CDR3 reads TGTGCCAGCAGCGGGGGGACAGGGAGGGTGGAGACCCAGTACTTC. Its protein is CASSGGTGRVETQYF. The V and J genes are TRBV5-4 and TRBJ2-5; 9 nucleotides match TRBD1. CDR3 length: 15 residues. The ends lost 4 bases at V and 5 bases at J; junction bases unmatched: 9. CDR1 is SGHNT and CDR2 is YYREEE in the germline V gene (reference sequence).

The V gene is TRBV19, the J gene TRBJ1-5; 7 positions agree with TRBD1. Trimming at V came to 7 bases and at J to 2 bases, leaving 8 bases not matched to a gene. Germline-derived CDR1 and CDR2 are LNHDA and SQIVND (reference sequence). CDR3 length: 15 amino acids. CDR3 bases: TGTGCCAGTAACTCCGGGACAGTCGGCAATCAGCCCCAGCATTTT. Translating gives CASNSGTVGNQPQHF.

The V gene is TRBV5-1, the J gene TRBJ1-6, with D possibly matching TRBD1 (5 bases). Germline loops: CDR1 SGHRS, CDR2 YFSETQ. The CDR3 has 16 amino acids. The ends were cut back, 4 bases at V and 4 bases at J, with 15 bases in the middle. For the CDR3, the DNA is TGCGCCAGCAGCCCCGGAGGGGTGAGATATAATTCACCCCTCCACTTT. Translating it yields CASSPGGVRYNSPLHF.

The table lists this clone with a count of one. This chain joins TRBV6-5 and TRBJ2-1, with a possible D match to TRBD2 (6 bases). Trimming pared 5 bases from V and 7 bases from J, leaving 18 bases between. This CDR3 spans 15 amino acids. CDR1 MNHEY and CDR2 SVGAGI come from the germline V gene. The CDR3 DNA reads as TGTGCCAGCAGTCCCCGGGACTTGATTGGAAATGAGCAGTTCTTC. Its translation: CASSPRDLIGNEQFF.

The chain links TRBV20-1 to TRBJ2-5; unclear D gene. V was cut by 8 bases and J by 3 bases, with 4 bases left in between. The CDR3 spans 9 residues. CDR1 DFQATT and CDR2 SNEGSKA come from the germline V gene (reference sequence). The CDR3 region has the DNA TGCAGTACAAAAGAGACCCAGTACTTC. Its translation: CSTKETQYF.

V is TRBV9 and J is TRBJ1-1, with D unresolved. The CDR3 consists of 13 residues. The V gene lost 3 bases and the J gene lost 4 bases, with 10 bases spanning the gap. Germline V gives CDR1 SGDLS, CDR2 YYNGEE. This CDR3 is CASSAVTSTEAFF. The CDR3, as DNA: TGTGCCAGCAGCGCTGTAACGAGCACTGAAGCTTTCTTT.

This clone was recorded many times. CDR3: CASSDRGRGEKLFF. The DNA of the CDR3 is TGTGCCAGCAGTGACAGGGGGCGAGGCGAAAAACTGTTTTTT. J is TRBJ1-4 and V is TRBV6-1; the match to TRBD1 covers 8 bases. CDR3 length: 14 amino acids. J lost 8 bases, V lost 3 bases, and 5 bases had no gene match. CDR1 and CDR2 (germline): MNHNS, SASEGT.

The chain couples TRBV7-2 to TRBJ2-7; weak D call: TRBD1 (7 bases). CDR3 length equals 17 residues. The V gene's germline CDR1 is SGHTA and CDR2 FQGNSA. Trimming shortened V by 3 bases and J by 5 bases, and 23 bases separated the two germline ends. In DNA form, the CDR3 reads TGTGCCAGCAGCTTTCGTCCGGTGGCAGGGGGGTCCCACGAGCAGTACTTC. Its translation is CASSFRPVAGGSHEQYF.